The 21 T cell receptor beta chains below all came from one sample that was sequenced in a study of cytomegalovirus exposure and HLA in healthy donors. The PCR made use of 60 Vbeta and 13 Jbeta primers. Sequencing was performed with immunoSEQ multiplex PCR; in TCRdb, only in-frame clones are kept and a portion is missing. The data hold about 140,000 clones, with roughly three quarters observed a single time. Material: PBMCs. All receptors come from a man aged 25-40 years in good health and CMV-seronegative.

This clone appeared a single time. The V gene is TRBV19, the J gene TRBJ1-1; 9 positions match TRBD1. In germline, CDR1 is LNHDA, CDR2 SQIVND (reference sequence). Trimming removed 6 bases from V and 7 bases from J; junction bases left unmatched: 15. The CDR3 contains 16 residues. CDR3 sequence reads: CASSYLTGGAGNEAFF. The CDR3 DNA reads TGTGCCAGTAGCTACCTCACAGGGGGCGCGGGGAATGAAGCTTTCTTT.

V usage is TRBV13 and J usage is TRBJ1-1; D unresolved. CDR1 is PRHDT, CDR2 FYEKMQ, per germline (reference sequence). The CDR3 has 13 residues. Trimming pared 4 bases from V and 1 base from J, leaving 7 bases between. The CDR3 bases are TGTGCCAGCAGCTACCAGGAGAACACTGAAGCTTTCTTT. Its protein is CASSYQENTEAFF.

The rearrangement links TRBV5-1 to TRBJ2-3; tentatively, D is TRBD2 (6 bases). Germline lookup yields CDR1 SGHRS and CDR2 YFSETQ. This CDR3 has 15 residues. V was clipped by 2 bases and J by 1 base, with 11 bases between them. The CDR3 region is CASSFGRSGTDTQYF. The CDR3 DNA reads TGCGCCAGCAGCTTTGGGAGGTCGGGCACAGATACGCAGTATTTT.

This clone occurred a few times. The chain has TRBV5-1 and TRBJ2-1; TRBD2 might be the D (6 bases). Between the trimmed V and J ends, which lost 1 base and 0 bases, there was a span of 17 bases. Germline V gene data show CDR1 as SGHRS and CDR2 as YFSETQ. This CDR3 region has 18 residues. The CDR3 DNA reads TGCGCCAGCAGCTTGTTGGCCCCGACAGCGGGCTCCTACAATGAGCAGTTCTTC. Protein sequence: CASSLLAPTAGSYNEQFF.

On this clone: An end of the junction differs from the germline gene, which may be a read error. The rearrangement links TRBV9 to TRBJ2-7, with 13 bases identical to TRBD2. The CDR3 has 13 residues. Germline lookup yields CDR1 SGDLS and CDR2 YYNGEE. CDR3 loop: CASGGTSGTRLDF. DNA of the CDR3: TGTGCCAGCGGCGGGACTAGCGGGACCAGACTAGACTTC.

The rearrangement links TRBV9 to TRBJ1-5; D may be TRBD1 (6 bases). V was clipped by 2 bases and J by 1 base, with 7 bases between them. The CDR3 has 14 residues. Germline V gene data show CDR1 as SGDLS and CDR2 as YYNGEE. The CDR3 coding sequence is TGTGCCAGCAGCGTCGGACAGAGCAATCAGCCCCAGCATTTT. The encoded protein is CASSVGQSNQPQHF. The full variable domain, with the rest looked up from reference TRBV9 and TRBJ1-5, is DSGVTQTPKHLITATGQRVTLRCSPRSGDLSVYWYQQSLDQGLQFLIQYYNGEERAKGNILERFSAQQFPDLHSELNLSSLELGDSALYFCASSVGQSNQPQHFGDGTRLSIL.

J is TRBJ2-5 and V is TRBV7-9, with 9 bases aligning to TRBD2. Per the germline V gene, CDR1 is SEHNR and CDR2 is FQNEAQ (reference sequence). The CDR3 covers 15 residues. V lost 5 bases to trimming and J lost 1 base; unmatched junction nucleotides: 5. CDR3 sequence: CASSPPSGTQETQYF. The DNA for the CDR3 is TGTGCCAGCAGCCCCCCTAGCGGGACCCAAGAGACCCAGTACTTC.

The chain combines TRBV27 with TRBJ1-2, with TRBD1 matching 8 bases. Germline-derived CDR1 and CDR2 are MNHEY and SMNVEV (reference sequence). The CDR3 loop spans 15 amino acids. V shed 5 bases and J 7 bases; nucleotides not matched to a gene: 12. The CDR3 DNA is TGTGCCAGCAGTCACCAGCCTCAGGGGGCTCGTGGCTACACCTTC. Its protein is CASSHQPQGARGYTF.

The chain employs TRBV4-1 and TRBJ2-2, with 9 bases that match TRBD2. The junction had 14 bases not matched to a gene; V was cut back by 5 bases and J by 7 bases. This CDR3 is built from 17 residues. Germline values: CDR1 MGHRA, CDR2 YSYEKL. The DNA of the CDR3 is TGCGCCAGCAGCACCAAGACGCTAGCGGGAAGGGGCGGGGAGCTGTTTTTT. This gives the protein CASSTKTLAGRGGELFF.

In its sample, this clone was seen once. This chain links TRBV13 with TRBJ2-1; no clear D gene. CDR1 is PRHDT and CDR2 is FYEKMQ in the germline V gene (reference sequence). The CDR3 is 11 amino acids. The ends were cut back, 8 bases at V and 4 bases at J, with 6 bases in the middle. The CDR3 sequence is CASAQYNEQFF. The CDR3 DNA follows: TGTGCCAGCGCACAGTACAATGAGCAGTTCTTC.

The genes are TRBV28 and TRBJ2-7, with 7 bases identical to TRBD1. Germline trimming cut 8 bases from V and 4 bases from J; bases unmatched to any gene: 11. This CDR3 has 14 amino acids. Germline V gene sequence: CDR1 MDHEN, CDR2 SYDVKM. The CDR3: CASSLLGQNYEQYF. The CDR3 nucleotides are TGTGCCAGCTCCCTTTTGGGACAGAATTACGAGCAGTACTTC. The whole variable domain, remainder taken from reference TRBV28 and TRBJ2-7, is DVKVTQSSRYLVKRTGEKVFLECVQDMDHENMFWYRQDPGLGLRLIYFSYDVKMKEKGDIPEGYSVSREKKERFSLILESASTNQTSMYLCASSLLGQNYEQYFGPGTRLTVT.

This chain links TRBV10-3 with TRBJ2-3, with D perhaps TRBD2 (5 bases). This CDR3 has 16 residues. Trimming removed 6 bases at V and 0 bases at J, with 16 bases between. Germline CDR1 is ENHRY and CDR2 is SYGVKD. The CDR3 is CAIRHIIGGSTDTQYF. In DNA form, the CDR3 reads TGTGCCATCAGGCACATAATCGGAGGCAGCACAGATACGCAGTATTTT.

The chain combines TRBV6-1 with TRBJ2-7, with 9 bases that match TRBD2. The germline CDR1 and CDR2 sequences are MNHNS and SASEGT. This CDR3 comprises 14 residues. The junction had 3 bases not matched to a gene; V was cut back by 5 bases and J by 1 base. Here the CDR3 reads CASSLAGFSYEQYF. CDR3 nucleotides: TGTGCCAGCAGTCTAGCGGGGTTTTCCTACGAGCAGTACTTC.

This clone came up a few times. J is TRBJ1-1 and V is TRBV18, with D unresolved. Trimming pared 6 bases from V and 3 bases from J, leaving 11 bases between. The CDR3 is 13 amino acids. The V gene's germline CDR1 is KGHSH and CDR2 LQKENI. The CDR3 nucleotides read TGTGCCAGCTCCCCGTGGGAGCACACTGAAGCTTTCTTT. Protein product: CASSPWEHTEAFF. Looking up the rest from reference TRBV18 and TRBJ1-1 gives the full variable domain: NAGVMQNPRHLVRRRGQEARLRCSPMKGHSHVYWYRQLPEEGLKFMVYLQKENIIDESGMPKERFSAEFPKEGPSILRIQQVVRGDSAAYFCASSPWEHTEAFFGQGTRLTVV.

The genes are TRBV5-1 and TRBJ2-3; 7 positions match TRBD2. The CDR3 length is 14 residues. J gave up 6 bases and V 1 base, and 5 bases lay outside the gene matches. Germline assignment: CDR1 SGHRS and CDR2 YFSETQ. CDR3 sequence (DNA): TGCGCCAGCAGCTTGCTACTAGCGACGGATACGCAGTATTTT. As protein: CASSLLLATDTQYF.

A few counts support this clone. This chain uses TRBV6-5 with TRBJ2-7, with D uncertain. The CDR3 is 13 amino acids. Germline lookup yields CDR1 MNHEY and CDR2 SVGAGI. V lost 0 bases and J 5 bases, leaving 8 bases between the germline ends. The CDR3 sequence is CASSYSPRNEQYF. CDR3 in DNA: TGTGCCAGCAGTTACTCTCCTAGGAACGAGCAGTACTTC.

This clone was observed a single time. The J gene is TRBJ2-1, the V gene TRBV6-4; 7 bases are a match to TRBD1. After removal of 5 bases from V and 7 bases from J, the junction contained 11 bases not matched to a gene. Germline V gene data show CDR1 as MRHNA and CDR2 as SNTAGT. The length of the CDR3 is 15 residues. The chain's CDR3 is CASSYGQAGSNEQFF. The CDR3 nucleotides are TGTGCCAGCAGTTACGGACAGGCGGGTTCAAATGAGCAGTTCTTC.

The V gene is TRBV7-4, the J gene TRBJ2-3, with TRBD2 identical over 7 bases. This CDR3 comprises 17 residues. Germline CDR1 reads SGHVT; CDR2 reads SQSDAQ. V dropped 5 bases and J dropped 2; count of bases not matched to a gene: 13. CDR3 coding DNA: TGTGCCAGCAGCCCCGTCGGGGGGACCCATTACACAGATACGCAGTATTTT. This gives the protein CASSPVGGTHYTDTQYF.

The V gene is TRBV5-4, the J gene TRBJ2-2, with a tentative D call TRBD1 (6 bases). Germline V gene sequence: CDR1 SGHNT, CDR2 YYREEE (reference sequence). With 0 bases removed from V and 3 bases from J, the gap between germline ends came to 6 bases. The CDR3 runs 14 residues. The CDR3 DNA sequence: TGTGCCAGCAGCTTGGGACAGGACACCGGGGAGCTGTTTTTT. This encodes CASSLGQDTGELFF.

This rearrangement joins TRBV15 to TRBJ1-6, with D tentatively TRBD1 (5 bases). The V end lost 0 bases, the J end lost 6 bases, and 15 bases lay between the germline ends. Germline V gives CDR1 LNHNV, CDR2 YYDKDF (reference sequence). The CDR3 runs to 17 residues. CDR3 loop: CATSRDRGHDGNSPLHF. CDR3 in DNA: TGTGCCACCAGCAGAGATCGAGGACACGACGGTAATTCACCCCTCCACTTT. Based on the CDR3 plus reference TRBV15 and TRBJ1-6, the full variable domain is DAMVIQNPRYQVTQFGKPVTLSCSQTLNHNVMYWYQQKSSQAPKLLFHYYDKDFNNEADTPDNFQSRRPNTSFCFLDIRSPGLGDTAMYLCATSRDRGHDGNSPLHFGNGTRLTVT.

The V and J genes are TRBV10-3 and TRBJ2-7, with TRBD1 as a possible D gene (6 bases). Looked up from germline, CDR1 is ENHRY and CDR2 is SYGVKD. The V end was cut by 3 bases, the J end by 5 bases, with 11 bases between. The CDR3 loop spans 13 amino acids. CDR3 residues: CAISDYQGHEQYF. DNA for the CDR3: TGTGCCATCAGTGACTACCAGGGGCACGAGCAGTACTTC.